This record looks at one TCR beta chain sequence and its context. This sample is drawn from a study of technical replicates of blood from several donors. Germline CDR1 is SGHNT and CDR2 is YYREEE (reference sequence). The CDR3 consists of 16 residues. Unmatched junction bases numbered 13, after V lost 4 bases and J lost 5 bases. Libraries were prepared by immunoSEQ multiplex PCR; TCRdb keeps only in-frame clonotypes and omits some of them. The table lists about 75,000 clones, approximately 96% of them singletons. The receptor was derived from a human donor in good health. This chain joins TRBV5-4 and TRBJ1-1; 8 bases are shared with TRBD1. Sequenced material: T cells isolated from PBMCs. DNA for the CDR3: TGTGCCAGCAGCCAGGGCACAGGGGGAATTGGTACTGAAGCTTTCTTT. This sequence encodes CASSQGTGGIGTEAFF.